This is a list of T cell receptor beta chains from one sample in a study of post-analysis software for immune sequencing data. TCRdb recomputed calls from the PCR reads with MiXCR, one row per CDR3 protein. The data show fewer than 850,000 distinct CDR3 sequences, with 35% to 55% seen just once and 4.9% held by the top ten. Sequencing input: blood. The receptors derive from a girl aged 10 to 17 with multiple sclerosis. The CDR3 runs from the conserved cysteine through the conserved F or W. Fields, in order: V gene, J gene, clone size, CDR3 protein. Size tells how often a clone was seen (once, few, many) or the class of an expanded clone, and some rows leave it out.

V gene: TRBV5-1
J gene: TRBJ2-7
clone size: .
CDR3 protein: CASSLTSGMGEQYF

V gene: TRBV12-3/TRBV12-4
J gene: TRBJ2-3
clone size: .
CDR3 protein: CASSLTTISTDTQYF

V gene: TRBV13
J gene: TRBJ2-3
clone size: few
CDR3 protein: CASSRGEIGTDTQYF

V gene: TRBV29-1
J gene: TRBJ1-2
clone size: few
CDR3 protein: CSVALRATYGYTF

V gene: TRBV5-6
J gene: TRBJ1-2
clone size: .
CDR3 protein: CASILSWRPTTLYGYTF

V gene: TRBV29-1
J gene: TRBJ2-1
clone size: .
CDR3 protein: CSVGDYSYNEQFF

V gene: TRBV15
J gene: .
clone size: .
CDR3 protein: CATSTSIADVSYEQYF

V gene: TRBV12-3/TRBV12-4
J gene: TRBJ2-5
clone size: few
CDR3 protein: CASSFAGETQYF

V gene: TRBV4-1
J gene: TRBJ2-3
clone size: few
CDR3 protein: CASSQEGLAGGPSTDTQYF

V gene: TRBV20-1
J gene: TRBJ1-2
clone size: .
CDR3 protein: CSARPGVGGDYGYTF

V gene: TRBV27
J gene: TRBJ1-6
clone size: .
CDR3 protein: CASTTAAQGGSPLHF

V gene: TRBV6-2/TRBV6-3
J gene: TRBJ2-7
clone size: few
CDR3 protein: CASSYAGEWNSSYEQYF

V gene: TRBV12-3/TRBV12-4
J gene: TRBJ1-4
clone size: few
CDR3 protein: CANSPLGMPPSYMNEKLFF

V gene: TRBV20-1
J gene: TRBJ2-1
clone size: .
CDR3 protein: CSATGLGLAVYSEQFF

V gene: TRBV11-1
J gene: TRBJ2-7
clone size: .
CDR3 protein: CASSARDGIYEQYF

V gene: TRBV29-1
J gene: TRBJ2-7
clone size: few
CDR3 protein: CSVREGSLVAPYEQYF

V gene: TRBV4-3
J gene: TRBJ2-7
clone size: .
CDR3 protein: CASSHTSRSSNEQYF

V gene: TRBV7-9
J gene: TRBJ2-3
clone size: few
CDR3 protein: CASSFVPTTDTQYF

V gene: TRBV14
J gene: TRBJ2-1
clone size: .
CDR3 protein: CASSQAFYNEQFF

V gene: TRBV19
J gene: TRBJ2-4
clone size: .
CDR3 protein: CASSYIAKNIQYF

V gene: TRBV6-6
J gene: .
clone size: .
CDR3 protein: CASNLPGGTQYF

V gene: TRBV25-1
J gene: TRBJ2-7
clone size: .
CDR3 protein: CASSELMSKRAILYEQYF

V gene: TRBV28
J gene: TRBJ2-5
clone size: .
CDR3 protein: CASSAQGQGYF